Listed here is a single T cell receptor (beta chain). V was cut by 2 bases and J by 1 base, with 5 bases left in between. This CDR3 contains 13 residues. Germline V lookup: CDR1 SGHTA, CDR2 FQGNSA. Adults between roughly 18 and 90 years of age took part from 24 US areas. Clones were sequenced by immunoSEQ multiplex PCR, and TCRdb holds only the in-frame ones, with some missing. The data hold around 200,000 clones, with 86% observed a single time. The data were obtained in a study of blood T cell repertoires in COVID-19. Background on the study: T cells, B-cell-depleted T cells, or PBMCs provided the cDNA or gDNA that served as material.

The receptor was isolated from a man aged 35 to 55 with acute COVID-19. V usage is TRBV7-2 and J usage is TRBJ1-1, with unresolved D. The sequenced material came from PBMCs or T cells enriched from blood (not recorded which). In DNA, the CDR3 is TGTGCCAGCAGCTTATCAGGGAACACTGAAGCTTTCTTT. Translating gives CASSLSGNTEAFF.